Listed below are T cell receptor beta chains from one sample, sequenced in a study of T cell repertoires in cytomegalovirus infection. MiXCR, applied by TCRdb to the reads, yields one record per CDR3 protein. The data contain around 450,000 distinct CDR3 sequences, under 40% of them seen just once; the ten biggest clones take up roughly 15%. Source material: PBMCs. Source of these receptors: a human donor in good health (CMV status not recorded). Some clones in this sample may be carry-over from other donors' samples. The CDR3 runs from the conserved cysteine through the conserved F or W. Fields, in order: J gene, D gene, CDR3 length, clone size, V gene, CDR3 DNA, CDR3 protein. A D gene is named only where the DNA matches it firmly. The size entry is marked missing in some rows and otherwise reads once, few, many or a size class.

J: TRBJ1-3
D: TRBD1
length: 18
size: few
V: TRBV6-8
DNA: TGTGCCAGCAGACGAGGGACAGGGGCTTTTTCATCTGGAAACACCATATATTTT
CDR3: CASRRGTGAFSSGNTIYF

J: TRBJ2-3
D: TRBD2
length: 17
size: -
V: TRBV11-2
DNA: TGTGCCAGCAGCTTAGGGAGCGGGGGAGGCAGCACAGATACGCAGTATTTT
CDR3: CASSLGSGGGSTDTQYF

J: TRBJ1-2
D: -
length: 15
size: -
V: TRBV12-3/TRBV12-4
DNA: TGTGCCAGCAGACCCCCGGACAGTTGGCTCTATGGCTACACCTTC
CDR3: CASRPPDSWLYGYTF

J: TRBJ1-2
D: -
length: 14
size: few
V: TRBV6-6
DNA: TGTGCCAGCAGTTACGGTCGAGGGGACTATGGCTACACCTTC
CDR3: CASSYGRGDYGYTF

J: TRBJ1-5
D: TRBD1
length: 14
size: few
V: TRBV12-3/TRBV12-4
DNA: TGTGCCAGCAGCATTGGACAGGGTATGAAGCCCCAGCATTTT
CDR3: CASSIGQGMKPQHF

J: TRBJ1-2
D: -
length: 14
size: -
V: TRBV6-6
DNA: TGTGCCAGCATCCAGCTTAGGGGGGCGCCCGGCTACACCTTC
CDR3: CASIQLRGAPGYTF

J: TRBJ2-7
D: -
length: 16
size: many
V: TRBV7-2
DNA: TGTGCCAGCAGCTTACGGTCGAGCACTGGACCTTACGAGCAGTACTTC
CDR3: CASSLRSSTGPYEQYF

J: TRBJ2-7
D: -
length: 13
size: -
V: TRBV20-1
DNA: TGCAGTTCCTCGGACAGTTTAACCTACGAGCAGTACTTC
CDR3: CSSSDSLTYEQYF

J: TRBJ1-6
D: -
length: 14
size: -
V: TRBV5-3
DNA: TGTGCCAGCAGCCCGAGTTCAGGGAATTCACCCCTCCACTTT
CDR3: CASSPSSGNSPLHF

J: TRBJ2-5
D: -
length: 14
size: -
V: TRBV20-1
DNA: TGCAGTGCTCAGAAAAGACTGCTGGAGGAGACCCAGTACTTC
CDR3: CSAQKRLLEETQYF

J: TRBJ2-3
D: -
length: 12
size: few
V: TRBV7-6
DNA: TGTGCCAGCAGCCTGGGGGAGGGGGCGCAGTATTTT
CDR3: CASSLGEGAQYF

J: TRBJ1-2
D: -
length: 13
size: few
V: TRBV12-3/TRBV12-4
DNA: TGTGCCAGCAGCCCGGTTACTAACTATGGCTACACCTTC
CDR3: CASSPVTNYGYTF

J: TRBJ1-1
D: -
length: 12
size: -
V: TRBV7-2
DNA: TGTGCCAGCAGCCAAGGGACCACGGTAACTTTCTTT
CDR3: CASSQGTTVTFF

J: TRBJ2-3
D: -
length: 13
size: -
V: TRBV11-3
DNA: TGTGCCAGCAGCCTGGGACGCCAAGATACGCAGTATTTT
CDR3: CASSLGRQDTQYF

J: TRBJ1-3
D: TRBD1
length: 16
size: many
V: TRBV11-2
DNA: TGTGCCAGCAGCACGACAGGGGGCACCTCTGGAAACACCATATATTTT
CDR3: CASSTTGGTSGNTIYF

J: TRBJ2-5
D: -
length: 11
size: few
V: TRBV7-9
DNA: TGTGCCAGCGGATTAGGGGAGACCCAGTACTTC
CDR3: CASGLGETQYF

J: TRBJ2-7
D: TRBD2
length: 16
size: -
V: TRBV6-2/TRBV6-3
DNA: TGTGCCAGCAGTTACTCGAGGCTAGCGGGGGACTACGAGCAGTACTTC
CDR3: CASSYSRLAGDYEQYF

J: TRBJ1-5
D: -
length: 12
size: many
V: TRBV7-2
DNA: TGTGCCAGCAGCTTACTAAATCAGCCCCAGCATTTT
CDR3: CASSLLNQPQHF

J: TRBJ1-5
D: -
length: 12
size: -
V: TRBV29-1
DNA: TGCAGCGCCGGATTTACTAATCAGCCCCAGCATTTT
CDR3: CSAGFTNQPQHF

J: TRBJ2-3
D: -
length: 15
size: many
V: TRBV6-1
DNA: TGTGCCAGCAGTGACTGGGGTAGGGCGGCAGATACGCAGTATTTT
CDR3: CASSDWGRAADTQYF

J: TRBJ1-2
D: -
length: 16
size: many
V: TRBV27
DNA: TGTGCCAGCAGTTTCCTTGGCCAACCCTCGACTTATGGCTACACCTTC
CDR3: CASSFLGQPSTYGYTF

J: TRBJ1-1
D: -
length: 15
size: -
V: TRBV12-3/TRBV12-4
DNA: TGTGCCATCAGTTTAGCGGGTCGGAGAAACACTGAAGCCTTATTT
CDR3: CAISLAGRRNTEALF

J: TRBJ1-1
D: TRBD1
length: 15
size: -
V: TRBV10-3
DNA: TGTGCCATCAGGAAGGACAGGGGGGAGAACACTGAAGCTTTCTTT
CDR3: CAIRKDRGENTEAFF

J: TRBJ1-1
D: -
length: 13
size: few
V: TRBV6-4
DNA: TGTGCCAGCAAGAGGTCGGGGGATACTGAAGCTTTCTTT
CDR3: CASKRSGDTEAFF

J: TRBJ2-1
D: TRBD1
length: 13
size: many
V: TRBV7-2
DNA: TGTGCCAGCAGCTTCGACAGGGTCGATGAGCAGTTCTTC
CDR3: CASSFDRVDEQFF

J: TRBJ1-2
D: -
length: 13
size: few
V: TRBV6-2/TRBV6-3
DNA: TGTGCCAGCGGGCTAAGTGGGGGCATCGGCTACACCTTC
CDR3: CASGLSGGIGYTF

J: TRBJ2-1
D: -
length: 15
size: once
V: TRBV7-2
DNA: TGTTCCAGCAGCTTACAGGGAGGCTCCTACAATGAGCAGTTCTTC
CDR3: CSSSLQGGSYNEQFF

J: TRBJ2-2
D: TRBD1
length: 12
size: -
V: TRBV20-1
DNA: TGCAGTGCTCTAGACAGGGCCGGGGAGCTGTTTTTT
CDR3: CSALDRAGELFF

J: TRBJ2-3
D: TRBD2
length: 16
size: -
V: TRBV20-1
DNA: TGCAGTGCTAGAGGTCGACTAGCGGGGGGGCGAGATACGCAGTATTTT
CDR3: CSARGRLAGGRDTQYF

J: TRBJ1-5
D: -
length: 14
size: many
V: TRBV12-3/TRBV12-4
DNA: TGTGCCAGCAGTTTAGGGGGGGAGGATCAGCCCCAGCATTTT
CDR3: CASSLGGEDQPQHF

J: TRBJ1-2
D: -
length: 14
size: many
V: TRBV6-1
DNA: TGTGCCAGCAGTTTACGACGGGGGCAGTTTGGCTACACCTTC
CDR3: CASSLRRGQFGYTF

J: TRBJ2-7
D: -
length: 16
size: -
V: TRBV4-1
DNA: TGCGCCAGCAGCCCCGTTTTCAAGGACCGCTCCTACGAGCAGTACTTC
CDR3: CASSPVFKDRSYEQYF

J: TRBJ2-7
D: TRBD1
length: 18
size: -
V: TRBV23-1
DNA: TGCGCCAGCAGTCAATCCGCGGACAGGGGGTTGGCGACGATCGAGCAGTACTTC
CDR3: CASSQSADRGLATIEQYF

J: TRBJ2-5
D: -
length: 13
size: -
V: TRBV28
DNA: TGTGCCAGCAGCCCATGGATGGGAGAGACCCAGTACTTC
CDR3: CASSPWMGETQYF

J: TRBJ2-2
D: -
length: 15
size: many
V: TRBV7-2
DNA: TGTGCCAGCAGCCCAGTAGGGACTAACACCGGGGAGCTGTTTTTT
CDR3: CASSPVGTNTGELFF

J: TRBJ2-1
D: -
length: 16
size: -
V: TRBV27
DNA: TGTGCCAGCGGCATAGGGTATGGGAGCTCCTACAATGAGCAGTTCTTC
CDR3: CASGIGYGSSYNEQFF

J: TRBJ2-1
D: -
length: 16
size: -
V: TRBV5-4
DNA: TGTGCCAGCAGTAGGGGGGGCGGCGGCTCCTACAATGAGCAGTTCTTC
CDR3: CASSRGGGGSYNEQFF

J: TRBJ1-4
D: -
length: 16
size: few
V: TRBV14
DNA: TGTGCCAGCAGCCAAAAACCGGGCAGTCAAAATGAAAAACTGTTTTTT
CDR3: CASSQKPGSQNEKLFF

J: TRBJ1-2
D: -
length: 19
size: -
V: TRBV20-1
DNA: TGCAGTGCTAGAGACGGGGGACGGGCCCCCATTCCGCAGCCCACGGGCTACACCTTC
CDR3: CSARDGGRAPIPQPTGYTF

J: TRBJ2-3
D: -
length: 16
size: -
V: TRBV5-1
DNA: TGCGCCAGCAGCACAATCGCAGCGACGGGCACAGATACGCAGTATTTT
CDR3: CASSTIAATGTDTQYF

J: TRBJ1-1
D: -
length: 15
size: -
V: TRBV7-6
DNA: TGTGCCAGCAGCTTAAAGGGTCCCAGCGGGACTGAAGCTTTCTTT
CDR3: CASSLKGPSGTEAFF

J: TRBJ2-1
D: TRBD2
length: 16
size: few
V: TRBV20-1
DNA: TGCAGTGCTACGGGACTAGCGGGGGGCTCCTACAATGAGCAGTTCTTC
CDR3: CSATGLAGGSYNEQFF

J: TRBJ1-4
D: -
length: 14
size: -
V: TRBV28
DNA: TGTGCCAGCTCCTCCGGGGGGACACATGAAAAACTGTTTTTT
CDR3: CASSSGGTHEKLFF